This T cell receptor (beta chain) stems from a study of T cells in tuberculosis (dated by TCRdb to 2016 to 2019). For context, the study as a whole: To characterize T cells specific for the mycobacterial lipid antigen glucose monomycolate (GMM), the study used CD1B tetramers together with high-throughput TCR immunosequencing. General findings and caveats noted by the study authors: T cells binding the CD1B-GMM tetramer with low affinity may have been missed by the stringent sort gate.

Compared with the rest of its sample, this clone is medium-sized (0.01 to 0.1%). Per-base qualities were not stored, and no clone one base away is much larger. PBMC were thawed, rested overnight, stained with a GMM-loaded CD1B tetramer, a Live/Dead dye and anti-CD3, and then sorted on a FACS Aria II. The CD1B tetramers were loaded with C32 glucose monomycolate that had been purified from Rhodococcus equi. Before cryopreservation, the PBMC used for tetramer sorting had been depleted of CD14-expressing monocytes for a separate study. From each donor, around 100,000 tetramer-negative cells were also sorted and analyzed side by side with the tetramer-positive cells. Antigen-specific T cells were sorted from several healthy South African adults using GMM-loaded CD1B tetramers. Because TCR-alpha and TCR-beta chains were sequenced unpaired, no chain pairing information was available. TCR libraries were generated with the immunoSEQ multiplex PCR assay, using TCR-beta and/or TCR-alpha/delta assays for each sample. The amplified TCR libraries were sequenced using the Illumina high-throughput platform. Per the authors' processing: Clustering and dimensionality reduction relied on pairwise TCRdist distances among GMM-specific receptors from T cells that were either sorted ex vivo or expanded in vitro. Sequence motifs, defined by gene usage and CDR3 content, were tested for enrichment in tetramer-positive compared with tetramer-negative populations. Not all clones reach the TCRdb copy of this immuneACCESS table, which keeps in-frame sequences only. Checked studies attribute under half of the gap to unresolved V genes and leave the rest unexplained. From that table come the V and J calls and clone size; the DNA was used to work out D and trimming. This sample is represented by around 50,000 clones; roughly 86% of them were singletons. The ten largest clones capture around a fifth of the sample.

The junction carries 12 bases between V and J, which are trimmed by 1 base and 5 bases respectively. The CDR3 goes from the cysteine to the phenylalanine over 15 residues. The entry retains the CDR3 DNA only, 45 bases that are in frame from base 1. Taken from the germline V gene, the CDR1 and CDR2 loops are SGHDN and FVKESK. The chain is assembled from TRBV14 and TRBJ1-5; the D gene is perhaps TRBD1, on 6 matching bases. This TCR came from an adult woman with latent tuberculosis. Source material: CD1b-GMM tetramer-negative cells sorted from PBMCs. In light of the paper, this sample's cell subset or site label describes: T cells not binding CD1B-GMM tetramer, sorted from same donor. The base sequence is TGTGCCAGCAGCCAAGGGTCGCCAGGGGATCAGCCCCAGCATTTT. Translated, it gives CASSQGSPGDQPQHF.